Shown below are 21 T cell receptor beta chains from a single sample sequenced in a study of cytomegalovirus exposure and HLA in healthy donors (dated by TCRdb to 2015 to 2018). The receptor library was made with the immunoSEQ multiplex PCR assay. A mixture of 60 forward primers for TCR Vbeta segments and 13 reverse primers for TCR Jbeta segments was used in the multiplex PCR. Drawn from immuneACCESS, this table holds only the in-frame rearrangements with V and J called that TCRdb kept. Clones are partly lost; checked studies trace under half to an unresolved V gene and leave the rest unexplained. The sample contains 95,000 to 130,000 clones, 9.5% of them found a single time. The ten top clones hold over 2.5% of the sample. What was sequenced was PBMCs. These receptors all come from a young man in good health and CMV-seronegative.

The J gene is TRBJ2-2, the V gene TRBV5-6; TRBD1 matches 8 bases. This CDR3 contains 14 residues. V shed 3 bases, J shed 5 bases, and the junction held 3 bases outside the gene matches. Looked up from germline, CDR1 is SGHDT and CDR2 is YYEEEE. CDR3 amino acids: CASSSDRATGELFF. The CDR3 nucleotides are TGTGCCAGCAGCTCGGACAGGGCGACCGGGGAGCTGTTTTTT. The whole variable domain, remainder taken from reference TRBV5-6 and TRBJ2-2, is DAGVTQSPTHLIKTRGQQVTLRCSPKSGHDTVSWYQQALGQGPQFIFQYYEEEERQRGNFPDRFSGHQFPNYSSELNVNALLLGDSALYLCASSSDRATGELFFGEGSRLTVL.

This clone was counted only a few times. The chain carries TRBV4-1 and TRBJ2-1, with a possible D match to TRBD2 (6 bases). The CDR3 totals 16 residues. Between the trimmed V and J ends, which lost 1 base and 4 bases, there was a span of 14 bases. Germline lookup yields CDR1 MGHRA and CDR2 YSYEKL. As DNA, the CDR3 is TGCGCCAGCAGCCAAGCGAGAGCGACTAGTTACAATGAGCAGTTCTTC. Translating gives CASSQARATSYNEQFF.

The CDR3 bases are TGTGCCAGCAGCCTAGGGACAGGGCCTGAAGCTTTCTTT. Amino acid sequence: CASSLGTGPEAFF. The chain recombines TRBV5-4 with TRBJ1-1; 9 positions match TRBD1. Germline CDR1 and CDR2: SGHNT and YYREEE (reference sequence). Unmatched junction bases numbered 4, after V lost 4 bases and J lost 6 bases. The length of the CDR3 is 13 residues.

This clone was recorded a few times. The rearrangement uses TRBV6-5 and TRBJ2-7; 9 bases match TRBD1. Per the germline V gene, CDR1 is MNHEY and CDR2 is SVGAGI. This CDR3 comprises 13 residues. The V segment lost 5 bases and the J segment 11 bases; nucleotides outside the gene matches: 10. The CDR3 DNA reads TGTGCCAGCAGTCAAGGACAGGGGACGTCGGAGTACTTC. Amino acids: CASSQGQGTSEYF.

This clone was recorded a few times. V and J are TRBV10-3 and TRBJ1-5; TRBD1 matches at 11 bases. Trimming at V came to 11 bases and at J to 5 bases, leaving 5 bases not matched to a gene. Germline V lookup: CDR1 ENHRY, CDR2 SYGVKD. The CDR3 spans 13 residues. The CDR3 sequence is CAAGQGAYQPQHF. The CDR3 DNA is TGTGCCGCCGGACAGGGGGCTTATCAGCCCCAGCATTTT.

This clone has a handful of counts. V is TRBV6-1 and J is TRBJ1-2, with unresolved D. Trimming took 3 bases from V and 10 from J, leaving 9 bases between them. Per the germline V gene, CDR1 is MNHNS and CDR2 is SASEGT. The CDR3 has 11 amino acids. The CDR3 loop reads CASSEGVDYTF. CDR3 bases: TGTGCCAGCAGTGAGGGAGTAGACTACACCTTC.

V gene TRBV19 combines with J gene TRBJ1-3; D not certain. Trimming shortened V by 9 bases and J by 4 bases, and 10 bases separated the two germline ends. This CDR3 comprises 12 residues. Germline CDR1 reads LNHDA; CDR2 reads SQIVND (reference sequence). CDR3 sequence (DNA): TGTGCCAGCCCGGACTGGGGAAACACCATATATTTT. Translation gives CASPDWGNTIYF.

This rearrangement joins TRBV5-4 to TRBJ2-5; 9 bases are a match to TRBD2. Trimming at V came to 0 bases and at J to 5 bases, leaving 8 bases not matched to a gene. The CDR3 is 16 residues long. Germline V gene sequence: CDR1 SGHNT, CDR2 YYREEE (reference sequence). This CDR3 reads CASSLVAGGPRETQYF. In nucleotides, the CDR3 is TGTGCCAGCAGCTTGGTTGCGGGGGGGCCCAGGGAGACCCAGTACTTC.

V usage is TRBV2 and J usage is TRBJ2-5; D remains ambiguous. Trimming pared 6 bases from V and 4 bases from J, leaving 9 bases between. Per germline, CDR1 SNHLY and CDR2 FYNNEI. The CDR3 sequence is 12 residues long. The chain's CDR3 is CASRGSRETQYF. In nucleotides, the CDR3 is TGTGCCAGCAGGGGTAGCAGAGAGACCCAGTACTTC.

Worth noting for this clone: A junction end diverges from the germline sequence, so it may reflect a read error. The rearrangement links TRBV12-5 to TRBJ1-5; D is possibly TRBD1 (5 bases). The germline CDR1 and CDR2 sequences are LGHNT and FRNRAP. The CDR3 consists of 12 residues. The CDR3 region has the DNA TGTGCTAGTGGTTTGGAGGAGGGGCCCCAGAATTTT. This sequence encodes CASGLEEGPQNF.

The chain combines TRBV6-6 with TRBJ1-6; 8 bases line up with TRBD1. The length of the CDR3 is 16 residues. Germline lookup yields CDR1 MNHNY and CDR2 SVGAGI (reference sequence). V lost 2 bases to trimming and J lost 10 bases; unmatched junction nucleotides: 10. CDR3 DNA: TGTGCCAGCAGTTACCCTTCGACAGGGGCGGTCTCACCCCTCCACTTT. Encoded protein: CASSYPSTGAVSPLHF.

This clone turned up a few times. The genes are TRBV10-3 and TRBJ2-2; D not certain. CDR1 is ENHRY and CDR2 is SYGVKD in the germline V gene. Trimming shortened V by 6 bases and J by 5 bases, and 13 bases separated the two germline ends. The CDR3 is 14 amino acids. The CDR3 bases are TGTGCCATCAGGGTGAGCGACGGGACCGGGGAGCTGTTTTTT. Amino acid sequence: CAIRVSDGTGELFF.

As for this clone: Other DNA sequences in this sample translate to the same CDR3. The CDR3 DNA reads TGTGCCAGCAGTTACCAGCGCAGGGGGCTAGGCTATGGCTACACCTTC. This encodes CASSYQRRGLGYGYTF. The rearrangement links TRBV6-5 to TRBJ1-2; 8 nucleotides line up with TRBD1. CDR3 length: 16 residues. CDR1 is MNHEY, CDR2 SVGAGI, per germline. V was clipped by 2 bases and J by 4 bases; unmatched bases: 9.

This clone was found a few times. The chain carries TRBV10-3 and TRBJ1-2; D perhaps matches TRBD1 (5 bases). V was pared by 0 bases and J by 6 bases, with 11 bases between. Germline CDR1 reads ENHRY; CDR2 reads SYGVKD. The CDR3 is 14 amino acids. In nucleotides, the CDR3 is TGTGCCATCAGTGAGTCCGTCAGGGAAGATGGCTACACCTTC. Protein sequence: CAISESVREDGYTF.

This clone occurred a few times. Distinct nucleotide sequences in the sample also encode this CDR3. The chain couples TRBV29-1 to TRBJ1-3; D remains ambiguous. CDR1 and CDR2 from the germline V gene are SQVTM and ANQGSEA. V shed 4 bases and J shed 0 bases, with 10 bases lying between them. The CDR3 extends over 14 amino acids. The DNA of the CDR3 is TGCAGCGTTGGGGCAGGTCCCTCTGGAAACACCATATATTTT. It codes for CSVGAGPSGNTIYF. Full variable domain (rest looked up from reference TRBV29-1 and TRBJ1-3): SAVISQKPSRDICQRGTSLTIQCQVDSQVTMMFWYRQQPGQSLTLIATANQGSEATYESGFVIDKFPISRPNLTFSTLTVSNMSPEDSSIYLCSVGAGPSGNTIYFGEGSWLTVV.

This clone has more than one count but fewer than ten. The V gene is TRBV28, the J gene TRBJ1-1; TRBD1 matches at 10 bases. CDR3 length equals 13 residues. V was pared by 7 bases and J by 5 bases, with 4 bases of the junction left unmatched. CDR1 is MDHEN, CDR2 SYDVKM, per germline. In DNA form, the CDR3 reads TGTGCCAGCATCTGGGACAGGGGAACTGAAGCTTTCTTT. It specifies CASIWDRGTEAFF.

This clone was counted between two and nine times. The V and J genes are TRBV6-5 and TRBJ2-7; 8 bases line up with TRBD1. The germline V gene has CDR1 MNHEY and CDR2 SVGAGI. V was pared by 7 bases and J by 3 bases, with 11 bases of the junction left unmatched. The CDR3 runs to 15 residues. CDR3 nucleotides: TGTGCCAGCACCAGGGACAGGTTTAGGGACTACGAGCAGTACTTC. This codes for CASTRDRFRDYEQYF.

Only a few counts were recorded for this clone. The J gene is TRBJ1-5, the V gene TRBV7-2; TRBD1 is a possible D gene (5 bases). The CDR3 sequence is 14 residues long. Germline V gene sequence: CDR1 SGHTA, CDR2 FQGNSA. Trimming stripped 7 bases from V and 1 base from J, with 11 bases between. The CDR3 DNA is TGTGCCAGCACTGTGGGGGGAAGCAATCAGCCCCAGCATTTT. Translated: CASTVGGSNQPQHF.

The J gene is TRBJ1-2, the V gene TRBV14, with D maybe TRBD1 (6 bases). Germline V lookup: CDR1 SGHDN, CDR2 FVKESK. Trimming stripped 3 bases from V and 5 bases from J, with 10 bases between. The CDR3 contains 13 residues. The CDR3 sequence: CASSQPTGYGYTF. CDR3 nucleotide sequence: TGTGCCAGCAGCCAGCCGACAGGATATGGCTACACCTTC.

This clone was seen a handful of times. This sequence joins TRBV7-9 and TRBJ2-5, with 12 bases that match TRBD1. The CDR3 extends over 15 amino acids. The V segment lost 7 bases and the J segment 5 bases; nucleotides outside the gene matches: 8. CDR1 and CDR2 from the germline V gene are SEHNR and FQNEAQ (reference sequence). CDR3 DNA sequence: TGTGCCAGCAACCACTGGGACAGGGGGCGGGAGACCCAGTACTTC. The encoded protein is CASNHWDRGRETQYF.

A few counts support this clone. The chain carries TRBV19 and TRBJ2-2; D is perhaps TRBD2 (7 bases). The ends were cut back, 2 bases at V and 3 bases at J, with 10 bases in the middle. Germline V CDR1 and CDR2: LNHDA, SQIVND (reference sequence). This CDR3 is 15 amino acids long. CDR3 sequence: CASSIRGADTGELFF. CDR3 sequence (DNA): TGTGCCAGTAGTATACGGGGGGCGGACACCGGGGAGCTGTTTTTT. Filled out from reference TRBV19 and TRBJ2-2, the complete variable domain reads DGGITQSPKYLFRKEGQNVTLSCEQNLNHDAMYWYRQDPGQGLRLIYYSQIVNDFQKGDIAEGYSVSREKKESFPLTVTSAQKNPTAFYLCASSIRGADTGELFFGEGSRLTVL.